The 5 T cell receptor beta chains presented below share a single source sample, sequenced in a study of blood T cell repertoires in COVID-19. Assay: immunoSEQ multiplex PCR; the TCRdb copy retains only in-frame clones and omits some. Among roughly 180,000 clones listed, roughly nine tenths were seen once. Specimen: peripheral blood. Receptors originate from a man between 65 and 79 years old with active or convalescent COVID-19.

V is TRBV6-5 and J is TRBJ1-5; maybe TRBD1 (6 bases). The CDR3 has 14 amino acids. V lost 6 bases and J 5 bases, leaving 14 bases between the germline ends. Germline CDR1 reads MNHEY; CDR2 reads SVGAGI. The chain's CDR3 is CASSTGQMYQPQHF. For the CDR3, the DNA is TGTGCCAGCAGCACCGGACAGATGTATCAGCCCCAGCATTTT.

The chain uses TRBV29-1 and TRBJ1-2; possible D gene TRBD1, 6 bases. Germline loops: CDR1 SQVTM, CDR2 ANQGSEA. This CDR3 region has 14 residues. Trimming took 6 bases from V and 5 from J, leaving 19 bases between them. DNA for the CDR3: TGCAGCGTCCGGGGGGGGCCCGACCCATATGGCTACACCTTC. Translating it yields CSVRGGPDPYGYTF.

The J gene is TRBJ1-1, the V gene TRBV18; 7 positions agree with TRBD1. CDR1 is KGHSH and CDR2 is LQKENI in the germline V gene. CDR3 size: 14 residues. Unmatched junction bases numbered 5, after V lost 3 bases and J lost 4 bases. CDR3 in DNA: TGTGCCAGCTCACCCACGACAGGGAGCACTGAAGCTTTCTTT. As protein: CASSPTTGSTEAFF.

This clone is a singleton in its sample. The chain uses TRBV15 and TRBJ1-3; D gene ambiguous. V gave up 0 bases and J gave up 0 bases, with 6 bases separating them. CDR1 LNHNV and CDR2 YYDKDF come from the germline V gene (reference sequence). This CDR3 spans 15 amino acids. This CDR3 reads CATSRDSGSGNTIYF. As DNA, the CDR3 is TGTGCCACCAGCAGAGATAGTGGCTCTGGAAACACCATATATTTT.

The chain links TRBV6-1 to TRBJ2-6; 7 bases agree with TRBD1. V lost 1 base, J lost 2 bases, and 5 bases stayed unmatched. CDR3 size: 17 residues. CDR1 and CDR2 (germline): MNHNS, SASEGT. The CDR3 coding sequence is TGTGCCAGCAGTGAAGGACAGGGCACGGCTGGGGCCAACGTCCTGACTTTC. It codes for CASSEGQGTAGANVLTF.